This TCR beta chain stems from a study of T cell responses to AZD1222 COVID-19 vaccine. Germline CDR1 SNHLY, CDR2 FYNNEI. Trimming cost V 6 bases and J 4 bases, with 20 bases left between them. The CDR3 is made up of 16 amino acids. This table comes from immunoSEQ multiplex PCR, and its TCRdb copy is limited to in-frame clones, with some not included. The sample lists about 170,000 clones, 90% occurring once. This receptor was taken from an adult who received the MenACWY meningococcal vaccine as a control. The material was peripheral blood, obtained 28 days after the second dose of the MenACWY control vaccine. This rearrangement joins TRBV2 to TRBJ2-3; the D gene is possibly TRBD1 (5 bases). CDR3 residues: CASRGPRSRAADTQYF. The CDR3 nucleotides are TGTGCCAGCAGGGGGCCCCGGTCACGGGCCGCAGATACGCAGTATTTT.